This paragraph reports one T cell receptor (beta chain). The antigen is unknown. Researchers collected roughly 10 milliliters of peripheral blood from every single donor. The sample is drawn from a study of blood T cells in healthy people across ages. Whole-study findings and limits: Long-lived donors exceeded aged donors in naive CD4+ cells and diversity. Age showed a roughly linear inverse relationship with TCR beta diversity per million T cells.

Next came a second PCR, run for about 7 to 12 cycles, which used a sample-barcoded 5' primer along with a J-beta primer mix. At least 2.5 million CDR3-containing paired-end reads were obtained per sample. TCRdb passed the 5' RACE reads through MiXCR, listing each CDR3 protein once. This sample has almost 800,000 distinct CDR3 sequences; about 62% occur once, and the top ten carry 20% to 25%. Germline CDR1 ENHRY, CDR2 SYGVKD. There are 15 residues in the CDR3. The ends lost 0 bases at V and 6 bases at J; junction bases unmatched: 6. The sequence derives from a man aged 25 to 40 in good health. The rearrangement links TRBV10-3 to TRBJ2-3; TRBD1 matches at 7 bases. The sequenced sample was blood. The CDR3 spells CAISESDRVGDTQYF. The CDR3 DNA follows: TGTGCCATCAGTGAGTCCGACAGGGTGGGCGATACGCAGTATTTT.